This TCR beta chain was identified in a study of Graves' ophthalmopathy and Graves' hyperthyroidism (dated by TCRdb to the late 2010s). Regarding the study in general: Peripheral blood was collected at initial diagnosis, prior to any treatment. To tell Graves' ophthalmopathy apart from Graves' hyperthyroidism, and to predict which patients would progress to ophthalmopathy, the study relied on TCR beta repertoire signatures. In total, 135 blood samples were TCR-sequenced: around 42 ophthalmopathy, under 80 hyperthyroidism and roughly 17 hyperthyroidism-to-ophthalmopathy patients. To explore V-J signatures distinguishing ophthalmopathy from hyperthyroidism, a discovery set of roughly 98 patients (roughly 44 ophthalmopathy, roughly 55 stable hyperthyroidism) was enrolled. The independent validation cohort included some 19 hyperthyroidism patients plus 17 patients who later progressed from hyperthyroidism to ophthalmopathy. T-cell repertoires of thyroid tissue and blood were compared in about 6 hyperthyroidism patients. After sampling, hyperthyroidism patients received methimazole starting at 30 mg daily, and ophthalmopathy patients received high-dose intravenous methylprednisolone. The 100 discovery patients were randomly split 7:3 into training and test sets.

The ophthalmopathy patients had moderately to severely active disease, with a Clinical Activity Score of 3 or higher, a NOSPECS grade of 4 or higher, and a disease duration of less than 3 months. Anyone with other autoimmune diseases, uncontrolled infections, pregnancy or lactation was excluded from the study. Diagnosis was based on clinical symptoms, serum thyroxine, TRAb, thyroid ultrasound and orbital computed tomography. Using Ficoll-Paque density gradient centrifugation, PBMCs were isolated from 8.5 to 10 ml of fresh peripheral blood. Total RNA was extracted using Trizol reagent, and RNA quality was checked on an Agilent 2100 Bioanalyzer. This clonotype has ten or more counts. Its specific antigen is unknown. Base qualities are missing; no much larger clone stands one base away. For repertoire sequencing, TCR beta CDR3 regions were amplified from RNA transcripts. HTBI primers and the Qiagen OneStep RT-PCR kit were used in a first-round RT-PCR, which was followed by a second-round multiplex PCR, size selection and purification. Libraries were sequenced paired-end with 100 bp reads on an Illumina HiSeq2000. The source study handled its data this way. SOAPnuke was used for read processing, and reads with adapters, uncalled bases, a mean Phred below 15, or no exact constant-primer or identifier match were discarded. COPE v1.2.5 was used to merge the high-quality paired reads. Unique nucleotide sequences were defined as clonotypes and aligned to IMGT TRB V, D and J references using MiTCR v1.1. Only V-J combinations with frequency above 0.0001 were analysed, covering over 98% of repertoires. A TCR clonal expansion and chaos score per V-J combination was defined as the ratio of F50 clonal expansion to chaos observed in the TCRdist matrix. Welch's t-statistics and random forest were used to reduce features to approximately 13 V-J combinations, which were fed into a naive Bayes classifier. The similarity between thyroid and blood repertoires was quantified using the Morisita-Horn index. Starting from the raw public reads, TCRdb applied fastp trimming at Q25, assembled clones with MiXCR and retained in-frame beta chains. Each CDR3 protein gets just one entry, which takes the most common genes and DNA from the rows behind it. TCRdb assigned the V and J calls; the authors' analysis was not used. The sample records approximately 210,000 distinct CDR3 sequences, 25% to 30% of which are singletons. The ten most abundant clones make up 9.1% of the sample.

Broad study findings and their caveats: Most expanded thyroid clonotypes with frequency above 0.001 were also detected in blood, suggesting blood repertoires may reflect the thyroid immune response. Ophthalmopathy was separated from stable hyperthyroidism by the 13-signature model with more than 85% sensitivity and around 81% specificity in cross-validation and with 80%/75% in the test set. In validation, the model predicted ophthalmopathy progression with roughly 68% sensitivity and less than 80% specificity; 12 predicted patients were CT-confirmed with GO in a median of 6.5 months. No statistical method was used to predetermine the sample size, and group allocation was not hidden from the investigators.

CDR1 and CDR2 were assigned from the germline V gene as SQVTM and ANQGSEA. V and J are truncated by 5 bases and 8 bases respectively, leaving an intervening sequence of 6 bases. The CDR3 runs 10 residues from the cysteine to the phenylalanine. The retained sequence is limited to the CDR3, 30 bases, with the frame set at the first base. The clonotype was recovered from a man in his fifties with Graves' ophthalmopathy. Donor details come from another sample of the same person, matched by shared clones. The specimen sequenced was peripheral blood. Here the chain combines TRBV29-1 and TRBJ2-2; no D segment can be confidently identified. The DNA reads TGCAGCGTTATTCATGGGGAGCTGTTTTTT. Its protein product is CSVIHGELFF.